The 5 T cell receptor beta chains below come from one sample, sequenced in a study of T cells after somatic rescue of genetic block. Assay used: immunoSEQ multiplex PCR; TCRdb lists only in-frame clones, some missing. The sample includes roughly 65,000 clones, 85% to 95% of them seen just once. Sequenced sample: peripheral blood mononuclear cells (PBMCs). These receptors all stem from a man aged 40-49 years.

The chain uses TRBV5-4 and TRBJ2-7, with 9 nucleotides matching TRBD2. V was clipped by 4 bases and J by 3 bases; unmatched bases: 8. This CDR3 spans 15 amino acids. The germline V gene encodes CDR1 SGHNT and CDR2 YYREEE (reference sequence). CDR3 sequence: CASSPSSGVFYEQYF. The CDR3 DNA sequence: TGTGCCAGCAGCCCCTCTAGCGGGGTGTTCTACGAGCAGTACTTC.

V gene TRBV28 combines with J gene TRBJ1-5, with D hard to call. The CDR3 has 13 residues. CDR1 MDHEN and CDR2 SYDVKM come from the germline V gene. With 5 bases removed from V and 6 bases from J, the gap between germline ends came to 11 bases. The CDR3 loop reads CASSHRRAQPQHF. The CDR3 nucleotides are TGTGCCAGCAGTCACCGGCGAGCTCAGCCCCAGCATTTT.

The chain is built from TRBV5-1 and TRBJ2-2; perhaps TRBD1 as D (6 bases). Germline CDR1 reads SGHRS; CDR2 reads YFSETQ. Trimming shortened V by 7 bases and J by 6 bases, and 13 bases separated the two germline ends. The CDR3 totals 13 residues. The CDR3 sequence is CASEAQGPGELFF. The CDR3 DNA reads TGCGCCAGCGAGGCACAGGGCCCCGGGGAGCTGTTTTTT.

The chain uses TRBV7-2 and TRBJ2-1, with TRBD2 matching 13 bases. V lost 0 bases, J lost 10 bases, and 9 bases stayed unmatched. The CDR3 is 17 residues long. CDR1 is SGHTA and CDR2 is FQGNSA in the germline V gene. DNA for the CDR3: TGTGCCAGCAGCTTAGCGCAAACTAGCGGGAGGGCGGGGGAGCAGTTCTTC. Translated, it gives CASSLAQTSGRAGEQFF.

V is TRBV10-3 and J is TRBJ1-1, with a possible D match to TRBD1 (5 bases). Trimming cost V 10 bases and J 1 base, with 13 bases left between them. CDR3 length: 13 residues. CDR1 and CDR2 from the germline V gene are ENHRY and SYGVKD. CDR3 sequence: CATAGFGNTEAFF. The DNA for the CDR3 is TGTGCCACCGCAGGGTTTGGGAACACTGAAGCTTTCTTT.